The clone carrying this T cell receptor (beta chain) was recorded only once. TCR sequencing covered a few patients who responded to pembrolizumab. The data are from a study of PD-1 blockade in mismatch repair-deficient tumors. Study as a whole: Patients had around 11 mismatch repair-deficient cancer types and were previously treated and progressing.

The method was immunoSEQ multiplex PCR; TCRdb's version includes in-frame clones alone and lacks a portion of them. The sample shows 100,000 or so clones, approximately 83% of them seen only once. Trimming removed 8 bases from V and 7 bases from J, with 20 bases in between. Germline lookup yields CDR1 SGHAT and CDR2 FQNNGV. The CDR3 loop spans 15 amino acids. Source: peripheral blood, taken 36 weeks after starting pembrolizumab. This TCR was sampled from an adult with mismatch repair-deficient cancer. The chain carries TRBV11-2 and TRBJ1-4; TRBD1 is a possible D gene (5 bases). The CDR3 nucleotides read TGTGCCAGCGGCAACCAACCAGGGTGGAGTGAAAAACTGTTTTTT. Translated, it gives CASGNQPGWSEKLFF.